A selection of T cell receptor beta chains follows, all from one sample in a study of blood T cells in healthy people across ages. TCRdb reprocessed the 5' RACE reads via MiXCR and lists one record per CDR3 protein. The top ten clones hold approximately 7.7% of a sample with about 1,800,000 distinct CDR3 sequences, about 28% of them seen once. The source material was blood. The source is a woman aged 25-40 years in good health. CDR3s include the opening cysteine and the closing phenylalanine or tryptophan. D genes are given only for firm matches. Some rows have no size entry. The others give once, few or many, or a class for an expanded clone.

D: NA
J: TRBJ2-1
V: TRBV12-3/TRBV12-4
size: NA
CDR3: CASAPPEPYNEQFF
DNA: TGTGCCAGCGCCCCCCCGGAACCCTACAATGAGCAGTTCTTC

D: NA
J: TRBJ2-1
V: TRBV14
size: many
CDR3: CASSQETSPPNNEQFF
DNA: TGTGCCAGCAGCCAAGAAACTAGCCCGCCCAACAATGAGCAGTTCTTC

D: NA
J: TRBJ2-3
V: TRBV7-9
size: NA
CDR3: CASSPRGLNPADTQYF
DNA: TGTGCCAGCAGCCCGAGGGGTCTAAACCCGGCAGATACGCAGTATTTT

D: NA
J: TRBJ2-1
V: TRBV29-1
size: many
CDR3: CSVEEAGTSPFF
DNA: TGCAGCGTTGAAGAGGCCGGGACTTCTCCGTTCTTC

D: TRBD1
J: TRBJ2-7
V: TRBV5-1
size: NA
CDR3: CASTPAGTGFDEQYF
DNA: TGCGCCAGCACCCCTGCGGGGACAGGGTTCGACGAGCAGTACTTC

D: NA
J: TRBJ2-5
V: TRBV29-1
size: NA
CDR3: CSAATTGSGRETQYF
DNA: TGCAGCGCCGCGACAACAGGGTCAGGGCGGGAGACCCAGTACTTC

D: TRBD2
J: TRBJ2-1
V: TRBV15
size: NA
CDR3: CATSRLAGQNEQFF
DNA: TGTGCCACCAGCAGACTAGCGGGACAAAATGAGCAGTTCTTC

D: NA
J: TRBJ2-7
V: TRBV7-2
size: few
CDR3: CASSSGGRVYEQYF
DNA: TGTGCCAGCAGCTCGGGGGGCAGGGTTTACGAGCAGTACTTC

D: TRBD2
J: TRBJ2-1
V: TRBV7-9
size: few
CDR3: CASRVGLAGGPYEQFF
DNA: TGTGCCAGCAGGGTGGGACTAGCGGGAGGGCCGTATGAGCAGTTCTTC

D: NA
J: TRBJ2-5
V: TRBV2
size: NA
CDR3: CASSEGRSGETQYF
DNA: TGTGCCAGCAGTGAGGGGCGGAGCGGGGAGACCCAGTACTTC

D: NA
J: TRBJ2-3
V: TRBV7-3
size: many
CDR3: CASSLSGRGTTDTQYF
DNA: TGTGCCAGCAGCTTAAGTGGAAGGGGGACCACAGATACGCAGTATTTT

D: NA
J: TRBJ2-6
V: TRBV20-1
size: NA
CDR3: CSARSSGSGANVLTF
DNA: TGCAGTGCTAGATCCTCGGGCTCTGGGGCCAACGTCCTGACTTTC

D: NA
J: TRBJ1-6
V: TRBV7-6
size: few
CDR3: CASSLVEGDTNSPLHF
DNA: TGTGCCAGCAGCTTAGTAGAGGGAGATACTAATTCACCCCTCCACTTT

D: NA
J: TRBJ1-1
V: TRBV6-1
size: NA
CDR3: CASSEAPGITEAFF
DNA: TGTGCCAGCAGTGAAGCGCCAGGTATAACTGAAGCTTTCTTT

D: NA
J: TRBJ2-7
V: TRBV12-3/TRBV12-4
size: many
CDR3: CASRRTRSYEQYF
DNA: TGTGCCAGCAGGAGGACACGTTCCTACGAGCAGTACTTC

D: TRBD2
J: TRBJ2-5
V: TRBV9
size: NA
CDR3: CASSLRTSLFETQYF
DNA: TGTGCCAGCAGCCTGAGGACTAGCCTCTTCGAGACCCAGTACTTC

D: TRBD1
J: TRBJ2-1
V: TRBV20-1
size: many
CDR3: CSGQGASEQFF
DNA: TGCAGTGGACAGGGGGCAAGTGAGCAGTTCTTC

D: NA
J: TRBJ2-3
V: TRBV6-5
size: NA
CDR3: CASTRTRGPTDTQYF
DNA: TGTGCCAGCACCCGTACTAGAGGGCCCACAGATACGCAGTATTTT

D: NA
J: TRBJ1-2
V: TRBV18
size: NA
CDR3: CASSPIETGHYGYTF
DNA: TGTGCCAGCTCACCAATTGAAACAGGGCACTATGGCTACACCTTC

D: NA
J: TRBJ2-7
V: TRBV12-3/TRBV12-4
size: NA
CDR3: CASRTSGTPYEQYF
DNA: TGTGCCAGCAGAACCTCCGGGACACCTTACGAGCAGTACTTC

D: TRBD1
J: TRBJ2-7
V: TRBV7-2
size: once
CDR3: CASSLGTGDSYGQYF
DNA: TGTGCCAGCAGCTTAGGGACAGGGGACTCCTACGGGCAGTACTTC

D: TRBD2
J: TRBJ2-7
V: TRBV7-9
size: NA
CDR3: CASRELAGGSYEQYF
DNA: TGTGCCAGCAGAGAACTAGCGGGAGGATCCTACGAGCAGTACTTC

D: NA
J: TRBJ2-3
V: TRBV5-1
size: many
CDR3: CASSLYGITDTQYF
DNA: TGCGCCAGCAGCTTGTACGGTATCACAGATACGCAGTATTTT

D: NA
J: TRBJ1-4
V: TRBV4-3
size: NA
CDR3: CASSFRYAEKLFF
DNA: TGCGCCAGCAGCTTTCGATACGCTGAAAAACTGTTTTTT

D: NA
J: TRBJ2-3
V: TRBV7-6
size: NA
CDR3: CASSLWGTSSIDTQYF
DNA: TGTGCCAGCAGCTTATGGGGGACCTCTAGCATAGATACGCAGTATTTT

D: NA
J: TRBJ1-1
V: TRBV7-2
size: few
CDR3: CASSPRGREAFF
DNA: TGTGCCAGCAGCCCGCGGGGACGGGAAGCTTTCTTT

D: NA
J: TRBJ2-5
V: TRBV4-1
size: many
CDR3: CASSQALQETQYF
DNA: TGCGCCAGCAGCCAAGCTCTCCAAGAGACCCAGTACTTC

D: TRBD1
J: TRBJ2-7
V: TRBV4-1
size: NA
CDR3: CASSPFVSGTDSYEQYF
DNA: TGCGCCAGCAGCCCCTTTGTCTCCGGGACAGACTCCTACGAGCAGTACTTC

D: TRBD1
J: TRBJ2-1
V: TRBV27
size: once
CDR3: CASQDRGGEQFF
DNA: TGTGCCAGTCAGGACAGGGGAGGTGAGCAGTTCTTC

D: NA
J: TRBJ2-7
V: TRBV30
size: NA
CDR3: CAWSGRAHEQYF
DNA: TGTGCCTGGAGTGGAAGGGCCCACGAGCAGTACTTC

D: NA
J: TRBJ1-1
V: TRBV7-9
size: NA
CDR3: CASSTYRQNTEAFF
DNA: TGTGCCAGCAGCACCTACAGACAGAACACTGAAGCTTTCTTT

D: NA
J: TRBJ2-3
V: TRBV6-6
size: many
CDR3: CASSSNTAPSTDTQYF
DNA: TGTGCCAGCAGTTCAAATACCGCCCCTAGCACAGATACGCAGTATTTT

D: NA
J: TRBJ2-7
V: TRBV29-1
size: NA
CDR3: CSVQSTNLPYEQYF
DNA: TGCAGCGTCCAATCGACGAATCTACCCTACGAGCAGTACTTC

D: NA
J: TRBJ2-1
V: TRBV29-1
size: NA
CDR3: CSVGGLYDEQFF
DNA: TGCAGCGTCGGCGGACTATACGATGAGCAGTTCTTC

D: NA
J: TRBJ2-1
V: TRBV7-2
size: few
CDR3: CASNERQSSYNEQFF
DNA: TGTGCCAGCAACGAGCGACAGAGCTCCTACAATGAGCAGTTCTTC

D: NA
J: TRBJ2-7
V: TRBV5-3
size: NA
CDR3: CARSLVPGINNEQYF
DNA: TGTGCCAGAAGCTTGGTACCCGGGATTAACAACGAGCAGTACTTC

D: NA
J: TRBJ2-5
V: TRBV15
size: few
CDR3: CATSIFAGSETQYF
DNA: TGTGCCACCAGCATTTTCGCGGGATCGGAGACCCAGTACTTC